Below, one TCR beta chain is given with its context. Its specificity is not known. CDR1 and CDR2 (germline): MNHEY, SVGAGI. V dropped 6 bases and J dropped 3; count of bases not matched to a gene: 11. This CDR3 has 15 amino acids. This sample was taken from a study of T cell responses to AZD1222 COVID-19 vaccine. Findings and limits, study-wide: The study reported that nearly half of spike-specific TCRs target unmutated variant regions. Spike-specific TCR breadth rose after two AZD1222 doses, and depth rose as well. Females made up more of the donors, who were largely white British, and clonal diversity may have come out too low.

Sequencing was performed with immunoSEQ multiplex PCR; in TCRdb, only in-frame clones are kept and a portion is missing. The table lists about 75,000 clones, around 86% of them singletons. The source was peripheral blood, collected 28 days after the second AZD1222 dose. The chain has TRBV6-5 and TRBJ2-7; 7 bases match TRBD1. This TCR was recovered from an adult who received the AZD1222 COVID-19 vaccine. CDR3 sequence: CASSLDREWYYEQYF. For the CDR3, the DNA is TGTGCCAGCAGCCTAGACAGGGAATGGTACTACGAGCAGTACTTC.